Following are 26 T cell receptor beta chains from one sample sequenced in a study of T cells in Graves' hyperthyroidism and ophthalmopathy. TCR beta CDR3 regions were amplified from RNA. When the TCR CDR3 underwent first-round RT-PCR, the HTBI primer set was used. MiXCR was run by TCRdb on the multiplex PCR reads, yielding one entry per CDR3 protein. The sample yields more than 450,000 distinct CDR3 sequences, 14% seen once. Sequences were obtained from blood. These receptors originate from a woman aged 40 to 49 with Graves' hyperthyroidism.

This clonotype was seen ten or more times. The CDR3 DNA follows: TGTGCCAGCAGTTCCCCAAAGGGACTAGCGGCATCCTACAATGAGCAGTTCTTC. Translation gives CASSSPKGLAASYNEQFF. The gene calls are TRBV6-1 and TRBJ2-1, with 11 bases fitting TRBD2. CDR3 size: 18 residues. The ends lost 5 bases at V and 1 base at J; junction bases unmatched: 10. In germline, CDR1 is MNHNS, CDR2 SASEGT.

This clonotype was seen ten or more times. V is TRBV24-1 and J is TRBJ2-7, with 9 bases that match TRBD1. CDR3 length: 12 residues. Germline CDR1 and CDR2: KGHDR and SFDVKD. Trimming cost V 7 bases and J 6 bases; bases outside gene matches: 3. CDR3 bases: TGTGCCACCAGCTTGACAGGGGGCGAGCAGTACTTC. It encodes CATSLTGGEQYF.

This clonotype has more than one count but fewer than ten. The rearrangement joins TRBV28 to TRBJ1-6, with TRBD1 as a possible D gene (5 bases). The CDR3 covers 13 residues. The germline V gene encodes CDR1 MDHEN and CDR2 SYDVKM. The V end lost 5 bases, the J end lost 14 bases, and 16 bases lay between the germline ends. The CDR3 DNA reads TGTGCCAGCAGTCTTTCGACAGTCAGGACCCTCCACTTT. This sequence encodes CASSLSTVRTLHF.

This clonotype was observed many times. The V call is TRBV20-1, the J call TRBJ2-7, with 11 bases identical to TRBD2. The germline V gene has CDR1 DFQATT and CDR2 SNEGSKA (reference sequence). V shed 3 bases and J 9 bases; nucleotides not matched to a gene: 10. The CDR3 is 14 residues long. The CDR3 sequence: CSASGTSGLRGQYF. CDR3 nucleotide sequence: TGCAGTGCTAGCGGGACTAGCGGCCTACGTGGGCAGTACTTC.

This clonotype was observed a handful of times. The CDR3 loop reads CSARVPAGGPDGGELFF. CDR3 bases: TGCAGTGCTAGAGTCCCAGCGGGAGGGCCTGATGGCGGGGAGCTGTTTTTT. The gene calls are TRBV20-1 and TRBJ2-2; 10 positions agree with TRBD2. The germline CDR1 and CDR2 sequences are DFQATT and SNEGSKA (reference sequence). The CDR3 has 17 amino acids. With 1 base clipped from V and 7 bases from J, the junction kept 12 bases outside the gene matches.

This clonotype was observed a handful of times. V usage is TRBV6-1 and J usage is TRBJ1-2; TRBD1 matches 7 bases. Looked up from germline, CDR1 is MNHNS and CDR2 is SASEGT. J was trimmed by 4 bases and V by 8 bases; bases with no gene match: 13. The CDR3 sequence is 15 residues long. The CDR3 region has the DNA TGTGCCAGCGCCGCCTTAGGGACAGAAGCCTATGGCTACACCTTC. Protein sequence: CASAALGTEAYGYTF.

In this sample, this clonotype turned up many times. The chain carries TRBV18 and TRBJ2-5, with 9 bases matching TRBD2. The junction had 6 bases not matched to a gene; V was cut back by 0 bases and J by 4 bases. The germline gives CDR1 KGHSH, CDR2 LQKENI. CDR3 length: 16 amino acids. The CDR3 sequence is CASSPPRGRAGETQYF. In DNA, the CDR3 is TGTGCCAGCTCACCACCTCGCGGGAGGGCCGGAGAGACCCAGTACTTC.

This chain uses TRBV28 with TRBJ2-1; TRBD2 matches 14 bases. Germline assignment: CDR1 MDHEN and CDR2 SYDVKM. After removal of 3 bases from V and 9 bases from J, the junction contained 7 bases not matched to a gene. CDR3 length equals 16 residues. The CDR3 sequence is CASSFQGLAGVVEQFF. CDR3 DNA sequence: TGTGCCAGCAGTTTCCAGGGACTAGCGGGAGTGGTTGAGCAGTTCTTC.

In this sample, this clonotype turned up many times. The chain links TRBV18 to TRBJ2-2, with 12 positions matching TRBD1. With 6 bases clipped from V and 4 bases from J, the junction kept 9 bases outside the gene matches. Germline lookup yields CDR1 KGHSH and CDR2 LQKENI. The CDR3 is made up of 17 amino acids. The CDR3, as DNA: TGTGCCAGCTCGGCCGGGACAGGGGGCGCCGGCACCGGGGAGCTGTTTTTT. Translated, it gives CASSAGTGGAGTGELFF.

This clonotype was observed a few times. The chain recombines TRBV9 with TRBJ2-5; D might be TRBD2 (6 bases). The V end lost 9 bases, the J end lost 5 bases, and 20 bases lay between the germline ends. Germline V gene sequence: CDR1 SGDLS, CDR2 YYNGEE. The CDR3 is 14 amino acids. The CDR3 DNA reads as TGTGCCACCTCTCCGGGGGAAACGAGGGAGACCCAGTACTTC. Protein: CATSPGETRETQYF.

This rearrangement joins TRBV10-2 to TRBJ1-3; D is undetermined. Germline V gives CDR1 WSHSY, CDR2 SAAADI. V was shortened by 3 bases and J by 13 bases, with 10 bases between the two germline ends. The CDR3 is 11 amino acids. The CDR3 loop is CASSERAGIYF. The CDR3 nucleotides are TGCGCCAGCAGTGAAAGAGCGGGGATATATTTT.

This clonotype has ten or more counts. The chain employs TRBV12-3 or TRBV12-4 and TRBJ2-7, with a possible D match to TRBD1 (5 bases). This CDR3 region has 12 residues. Deletions cut 4 bases from V and 7 bases from J, with 11 bases between. The DNA of the CDR3 is TGTGCCAGCAGTTCCTCAGGGCTAGAGCAGTACTTC. Protein product: CASSSSGLEQYF.

This clonotype was picked up a small number of times. This rearrangement joins TRBV7-9 to TRBJ2-7, with D possibly matching TRBD2 (6 bases). Per the germline V gene, CDR1 is SEHNR and CDR2 is FQNEAQ (reference sequence). The CDR3 is 13 residues long. V shed 2 bases and J shed 7 bases, with 12 bases lying between them. The CDR3, as DNA: TGTGCCAGCAGCTTAACCCTAGCGATTGAGCAGTACTTC. This gives the protein CASSLTLAIEQYF.

In its sample, this clonotype was seen many times. The chain joins TRBV28 to TRBJ2-3; TRBD2 aligns across 8 bases. CDR3 size: 16 residues. V lost 6 bases and J lost 3; bases outside the gene matches: 11. CDR1 is MDHEN and CDR2 is SYDVKM in the germline V gene. CDR3 nucleotides: TGTGCCAGCAGACCCGGGAGGGCCGGGGGGACAGATACGCAGTATTTT. This gives the protein CASRPGRAGGTDTQYF.

This clonotype was detected ten times or more. The chain carries TRBV29-1 and TRBJ1-4, with 7 bases that match TRBD1. This CDR3 spans 14 amino acids. Germline CDR1 is SQVTM and CDR2 is ANQGSEA. V shed 6 bases, J shed 3 bases, and the junction held 7 bases outside the gene matches. The CDR3 DNA is TGCAGCGTGCTAGCCGGGACAGCTAATGAAAAACTGTTTTTT. It translates to CSVLAGTANEKLFF.

J is TRBJ1-5 and V is TRBV5-6, with TRBD1 matching over 8 bases. Germline V gene lookup returns CDR1 SGHDT and CDR2 YYEEEE. The V and J ends lost 4 bases and 4 bases, in that order; junction bases with no gene match: 10. The CDR3 spans 16 residues. The CDR3 here is CASSGRNRGSNQPQHF. CDR3 DNA: TGTGCCAGCAGCGGACGTAACAGGGGGTCAAATCAGCCCCAGCATTTT.

Concerning this clonotype: A much larger clone lies a single base off, so this may be a read error. The chain employs TRBV20-1 and TRBJ2-7, with TRBD1 matching over 9 bases. The germline gives CDR1 DFQATT, CDR2 SNEGSKA (reference sequence). There are 12 residues in the CDR3. V was pared by 6 bases and J by 5 bases, with 5 bases of the junction left unmatched. The CDR3 DNA is TGCAGTGCCTCTCGGGACAGGGACGAGCAGTACTTC. Translating it yields CSASRDRDEQYF.

The table lists this clonotype with many counts. The DNA for the CDR3 is TGTGCCAGCAGCTTTAGCACAAATCTAGAGACCCAGTACTTC. Translating it yields CASSFSTNLETQYF. The V and J genes are TRBV7-6 and TRBJ2-5; D not resolved. The germline gives CDR1 SGHVS, CDR2 FNYEAQ. V was trimmed by 3 bases and J by 4 bases, leaving 12 bases between them. This CDR3 has 14 residues.

Many counts were recorded for this clonotype. J is TRBJ1-2 and V is TRBV30; TRBD1 is a possible D gene (5 bases). CDR1 and CDR2 (germline): GTSNPN, SVGIG (reference sequence). The CDR3 loop spans 14 amino acids. Trimming removed 2 bases at V and 2 bases at J, with 12 bases between. The CDR3 sequence is CAWSPWDGNYGYTF. The CDR3 region has the DNA TGTGCCTGGAGTCCATGGGACGGAAACTATGGCTACACCTTC. Supplemented by reference TRBV30 and TRBJ1-2, the full variable domain reads SQTIHQWPATLVQPVGSPLSLECTVEGTSNPNLYWYRQAAGRGLQLLFYSVGIGQISSEVPQNLSASRPQDRQFILSSKKLLLSDSGFYLCAWSPWDGNYGYTFGSGTRLTVV.

This clonotype was detected ten times or more. This sequence joins TRBV12-3 or TRBV12-4 and TRBJ2-7, with 8 bases fitting TRBD2. There are 16 residues in the CDR3. The V gene end was trimmed by 5 bases and the J gene end by 2 bases; junction bases not matched to a gene: 11. CDR3: CASSHRSGGSTYEQYF. DNA of the CDR3: TGTGCCAGCAGTCATCGCAGCGGGGGAAGCACCTACGAGCAGTACTTC.

This rearrangement joins TRBV7-2 to TRBJ2-7, with 11 bases fitting TRBD2. From germline, CDR1 is SGHTA and CDR2 FQGNSA. The V gene end was trimmed by 5 bases and the J gene end by 6 bases; junction bases not matched to a gene: 21. The CDR3 is 19 residues long. CDR3 sequence reads: CASSQQLGLAEDPGVEQYF. Written as DNA, the CDR3 is TGTGCCAGCAGCCAACAACTGGGACTAGCGGAGGACCCTGGGGTCGAGCAGTACTTC.

The chain recombines TRBV15 with TRBJ2-7; 10 bases are a match to TRBD1. The germline CDR1 and CDR2 sequences are LNHNV and YYDKDF (reference sequence). The CDR3 consists of 13 residues. V gave up 4 bases and J gave up 5 bases; unmatched junction bases: 2. CDR3 in DNA: TGTGCCACCAGCATCGGGACAGGGGACGAGCAGTACTTC. This encodes CATSIGTGDEQYF.

This rearrangement joins TRBV5-1 to TRBJ2-5; D might be TRBD1 or TRBD2, each matching 5 bases. Germline V CDR1 and CDR2: SGHRS, YFSETQ. Trimming stripped 0 bases from V and 4 bases from J, with 10 bases between. The CDR3 loop spans 14 amino acids. The CDR3 coding sequence is TGCGCCAGCAGCTTGGAGGGGAGTACAGAGACCCAGTACTTC. This sequence encodes CASSLEGSTETQYF.

V and J are TRBV20-1 and TRBJ2-7; the match to TRBD1 covers 8 bases. Germline trimming cut 3 bases from V and 5 bases from J; bases unmatched to any gene: 0. Looked up from germline, CDR1 is DFQATT and CDR2 is SNEGSKA (reference sequence). This CDR3 contains 11 residues. DNA of the CDR3: TGCAGTGCTAGGGACAGGGACGAGCAGTACTTC. As protein: CSARDRDEQYF.

CDR3 sequence (DNA): TGTGCCAGCAGTTCTGGACCCGGACAGGAGTTATCCTATAATTCACCCCTCCACTTT. Residues: CASSSGPGQELSYNSPLHF. J is TRBJ1-6 and V is TRBV27, with 7 positions matching TRBD1. The CDR3 has 19 residues. The germline CDR1 and CDR2 sequences are MNHEY and SMNVEV (reference sequence). J lost 1 base, V lost 4 bases, and 13 bases had no gene match.

This clonotype came up a few times. The chain combines TRBV5-1 with TRBJ1-4, with D possibly being TRBD1 (6 bases). The germline CDR1 and CDR2 sequences are SGHRS and YFSETQ. V was pared by 1 base and J by 5 bases, with 15 bases between. The CDR3 loop spans 16 amino acids. CDR3 region: CASSLTGIEGNEKLFF. CDR3 nucleotide sequence: TGCGCCAGCAGCTTGACAGGGATTGAGGGAAATGAAAAACTGTTTTTT.